These T cell receptor beta chains were read from a single sample in a study of a mutant IDH1 vaccine in newly diagnosed glioma. Clones were read by immunoSEQ multiplex PCR, and TCRdb kept only the in-frame ones, dropping some. The sample has about 130,000 clones; 80% are singletons. Their antigens remain unidentified. Sequences were derived from PBMCs, sampled from a glioma patient whose treatment included an IDH1 peptide vaccine. All receptors derive from a man between 35 and 55 years old with glioma. Each CDR3 is given with its conserved first and last residue. D genes are given only for firm matches. Some rows have no size entry. The others give once, few or many, or a class for an expanded clone.

d_call j_call clone_size cdr3_length v_call cdr3_aa cdr3_nt
TRBD2 TRBJ2-6 NA 16 TRBV18 CASSQLRGGVANVLTF TGTGCCAGCTCACAGCTAAGGGGAGGGGTTGCCAACGTCCTGACTTTC
NA TRBJ1-1 many 11 TRBV11-2 CASSIQVEAFF TGTGCCAGCAGCATACAGGTCGAAGCTTTCTTT
NA TRBJ1-3 NA 15 TRBV7-8 CASSRRGVSGNTIYF TGTGCCAGCAGCCGGAGGGGTGTCTCTGGAAACACCATATATTTT
NA TRBJ2-1 few 10 TRBV20-1 CSVYGNEQFF TGCAGTGTATACGGAAATGAGCAGTTCTTC
TRBD1 TRBJ1-5 NA 14 TRBV5-1 CASSEGQSNQPQHF TGCGCCAGCAGCGAGGGACAGAGCAATCAGCCCCAGCATTTT
NA TRBJ2-1 NA 13 TRBV27 CASSSPPYNEQFF TGTGCCAGCAGTTCCCCTCCCTACAATGAGCAGTTCTTC
NA TRBJ2-7 NA 15 TRBV18 CASSPMPRVAYEQYF TGTGCCAGCTCACCAATGCCCAGGGTGGCCTACGAGCAGTACTTC
NA TRBJ2-7 NA 12 TRBV7-2 CASSFTGYEQYF TGTGCCAGCAGTTTTACAGGGTACGAGCAGTACTTC
TRBD1 TRBJ2-1 NA 16 TRBV25-1 CASSGYRGPRRDEQFF TGTGCCAGCAGTGGCTACAGGGGGCCCCGGAGGGATGAGCAGTTCTTC
NA TRBJ1-2 NA 15 TRBV6-4 CATLFRGVCNYGYTF TGTGCCACCCTTTTTCGAGGGGTTTGTAACTATGGCTACACCTTC
NA TRBJ1-3 NA 13 TRBV27 CASSFSSGNTIYF TGTGCCAGCAGTTTCAGCTCTGGAAACACCATATATTTT
TRBD1 TRBJ1-2 once 16 TRBV4-2 CASSPSGTEVNYGYTF TGTGCCAGCAGCCCCTCCGGGACAGAAGTTAACTATGGCTACACCTTC
TRBD1 TRBJ1-1 NA 14 TRBV23-1 CASGRDRTPYEAFF TGCGCCAGCGGCCGGGACAGGACCCCGTATGAAGCTTTCTTT
NA TRBJ1-2 NA 15 TRBV5-1 CASSLYTDGLYGYTF TGCGCCAGCAGCCTGTATACGGACGGACTCTATGGCTACACCTTC
NA TRBJ2-7 NA 12 TRBV7-9 CASSDSRGEQYF TGTGCCAGCAGCGATTCCCGCGGCGAGCAGTACTTC
TRBD1 TRBJ1-5 NA 16 TRBV5-6 CASSLDRGLIGQPQHF TGTGCCAGCAGCCTTGACAGGGGCCTAATAGGTCAGCCCCAGCATTTT
NA TRBJ2-7 NA 12 TRBV28 CASGSHLFEQYF TGTGCCAGCGGTTCCCATCTCTTCGAGCAGTACTTC
NA TRBJ2-5 NA 13 TRBV11-3 CASSHTGQETQYF TGTGCCAGCAGCCACACAGGGCAAGAGACCCAGTACTTC
NA TRBJ2-2 NA 17 TRBV9 CASSVGQEIAVTGELFF TGTGCCAGCAGCGTAGGTCAAGAGATAGCGGTCACCGGGGAGCTGTTTTTT
TRBD2 TRBJ2-1 NA 21 TRBV4-2 CASSLPHGESSGRPSYNEQFF TGTGCCAGCAGCCTACCCCATGGGGAGTCTAGCGGGAGGCCGTCCTACAATGAGCAGTTCTTC
NA TRBJ2-7 NA 12 TRBV2 CASGMAGAILSF TGTGCCAGCGGGATGGCCGGGGCCATCCTATCCTTC
NA TRBJ1-2 NA 14 TRBV6-6 CASSSTGKNYGYTF TGTGCCAGCAGTTCCACAGGGAAAAACTATGGCTACACCTTC
NA TRBJ2-1 NA 15 TRBV6-5 CASSFRRGPGGEQFF TGTGCCAGCAGTTTCCGTAGGGGCCCCGGAGGTGAGCAGTTCTTC
NA TRBJ2-7 NA 14 TRBV7-2 CASSLGTVVYEQYF TGTGCCAGCAGTCTCGGGACGGTTGTCTACGAGCAGTACTTC
NA TRBJ1-2 NA 14 TRBV19 CASSNQASNYGYTF TGTGCCAGTAGTAACCAGGCTTCTAACTATGGCTACACCTTC
NA TRBJ2-7 NA 11 TRBV7-2 CATSQQYEQYF TGTGCCACCTCCCAGCAGTACGAGCAGTACTTC
TRBD2 TRBJ2-5 NA 14 TRBV6-5 CASRFSGRGETQYF TGTGCCAGCAGATTTAGCGGGAGAGGCGAGACCCAGTACTTC
TRBD1 TRBJ2-2 NA 15 TRBV2 CASSAGTGGSGELFF TGTGCCAGCAGCGCCGGGACAGGGGGCAGCGGGGAGCTGTTTTTT
TRBD1 TRBJ1-2 NA 13 TRBV19 CASSRGQPYGYTF TGTGCCAGTAGCCGGGGACAGCCCTATGGCTACACCTTC
NA TRBJ2-2 NA 14 TRBV18 CASSPKPKTGELFF TGTGCCAGCTCACCGAAGCCGAAAACCGGGGAGCTGTTTTTT
NA TRBJ2-1 NA 15 TRBV6-1 CASSDRARSYNEQFF TGTGCCAGCAGTGACAGGGCCAGATCCTACAATGAGCAGTTCTTC
NA TRBJ2-7 NA 15 TRBV11-2 CASSRPGHDTYEQYF TGTGCCAGCAGCCGACCGGGACACGATACCTACGAGCAGTACTTC
TRBD1 TRBJ1-1 many 15 TRBV4-3 CASSQRGQGITEAFF TGCGCCAGCAGCCAAAGGGGACAGGGGATCACTGAAGCTTTCTTT
NA TRBJ2-5 NA 15 TRBV6-1 CASSEVKRVQETQYF TGTGCCAGCAGTGAAGTAAAAAGGGTCCAAGAGACCCAGTACTTC
TRBD2 TRBJ2-5 NA 16 TRBV18 CASSPRTSGFQETQYF TGTGCCAGCTCACCCAGGACTAGCGGATTCCAAGAGACCCAGTACTTC
NA TRBJ1-1 NA 12 TRBV7-9 CASSLGSTEAFF TGTGCCAGCAGCTTAGGGAGCACTGAAGCTTTCTTT
NA TRBJ2-3 NA 12 TRBV6-1 CASSEDRATQYF TGTGCCAGCAGTGAAGACAGGGCTACGCAGTATTTT
NA TRBJ1-1 NA 15 TRBV6-5 CASRSGPGMNTEAFF TGTGCCAGCAGATCAGGGCCGGGGATGAACACTGAAGCTTTCTTT
NA TRBJ2-7 NA 13 TRBV5-1 CASSFSRYYEQYF TGCGCCAGCAGCTTTTCGAGGTACTACGAGCAGTACTTC
NA TRBJ2-7 NA 11 TRBV5-8 CASRTGYEQYF TGTGCCAGCAGGACAGGCTACGAGCAGTACTTC
NA TRBJ2-7 NA 15 TRBV28 CASSSSGTSFYEQYF TGTGCCAGCAGCTCCTCCGGGACCAGCTTCTACGAGCAGTACTTC
TRBD1 TRBJ2-2 NA 14 TRBV19 CASRQGARGGELFF TGTGCCAGTAGACAGGGGGCCCGTGGAGGGGAGCTGTTTTTT
NA TRBJ2-2 NA 13 TRBV29-1 CSVEAERRGELFF TGCAGCGTTGAAGCCGAGCGACGCGGGGAGCTGTTTTTT
TRBD2 TRBJ2-7 NA 13 TRBV5-4 CASSLAGVGEQYF TGTGCCAGCAGCTTAGCGGGAGTAGGCGAGCAGTACTTC
NA TRBJ1-5 few 15 TRBV6-5 CASSYSRGPNQPQHF TGTGCCAGCAGTTACTCAAGGGGCCCGAATCAGCCCCAGCATTTT
NA TRBJ1-5 NA 18 TRBV5-1 CASSHPPGAGLSNQPQHF TGCGCCAGCAGCCACCCTCCCGGGGCGGGACTTAGCAATCAGCCCCAGCATTTT
TRBD2 TRBJ2-1 NA 15 TRBV7-2 CASSVSGRPYNEQFF TGTGCCAGCAGCGTTAGCGGGAGGCCCTACAATGAGCAGTTCTTC
NA TRBJ1-6 NA 18 TRBV7-8 CASTSSSQASSYNSPLHF TGTGCCAGCACCAGTTCTTCCCAGGCAAGCTCCTATAATTCACCCCTCCACTTT
NA TRBJ2-1 NA 11 TRBV14 CASSPQRRQFF TGTGCCAGCAGCCCCCAGCGAAGGCAGTTCTTC
NA TRBJ1-1 once 14 TRBV27 CASSRDMRDTEAFF TGTGCCAGCAGCCGGGACATGAGGGACACTGAAGCTTTCTTT
NA TRBJ1-2 NA 10 TRBV28 CASGGYGYTF TGTGCCAGCGGAGGCTATGGCTACACCTTC
NA TRBJ2-1 NA 16 TRBV5-1 CASSLEGGVHPNEQFF TGCGCCAGCAGCTTGGAAGGGGGAGTTCACCCCAATGAGCAGTTCTTC
TRBD2 TRBJ2-2 NA 15 TRBV5-6 CASSLGSGATGELFF TGTGCCAGCAGCTTGGGTAGCGGGGCCACCGGGGAGCTGTTTTTT
NA TRBJ2-1 NA 15 TRBV6-9 CASTPMRGSFNEQFF TGTGCCAGCACCCCGATGAGGGGCTCCTTCAATGAGCAGTTCTTC
NA TRBJ1-2 NA 16 TRBV10-2 CASSDPPGSPNAGYTF TGCGCCAGCAGTGACCCCCCAGGATCTCCCAACGCGGGCTACACCTTC
TRBD1 TRBJ2-5 once 16 TRBV11-3 CASSLAGQGLGETQYF TGTGCCAGCAGCTTAGCCGGACAGGGTCTGGGAGAGACCCAGTACTTC
NA TRBJ2-3 few 11 TRBV10-1 CARSDRCAQYF TGCGCCAGGAGTGACAGGTGCGCGCAGTATTTT
NA TRBJ2-2 NA 15 TRBV6-5 CASSLDSRDGGELFF TGTGCCAGCAGTTTAGACAGCCGGGACGGCGGGGAGCTGTTTTTT
TRBD2 TRBJ2-5 NA 17 TRBV2 CASRNGLAGQYQETQYF TGTGCCAGCAGAAACGGACTAGCGGGTCAGTACCAAGAGACCCAGTACTTC